The 32 T cell receptor beta chains presented below share a single source sample, sequenced in a study of blood T cell repertoires in COVID-19. The table came from immunoSEQ multiplex PCR; TCRdb's copy has only in-frame clones and leaves some out. This table has some 130,000 clones, around nine tenths appearing once. Sample: peripheral blood. Every receptor here comes from a woman in her 70s with COVID-19, enrolled during active disease.

The J gene is TRBJ1-3, the V gene TRBV9; TRBD1 matches 9 bases. In germline, CDR1 is SGDLS, CDR2 YYNGEE. V trimming: 2 bases; J trimming: 0 bases; junction bases outside the gene matches: 6. CDR3 length: 17 residues. DNA of the CDR3: TGTGCCAGCAGCGTTCGAACAGGGGGCATCTCTGGAAACACCATATATTTT. This codes for CASSVRTGGISGNTIYF.

This chain joins TRBV7-9 and TRBJ2-5; 9 bases align to TRBD1. Per the germline V gene, CDR1 is SEHNR and CDR2 is FQNEAQ (reference sequence). The V gene end was trimmed by 4 bases and the J gene end by 5 bases; junction bases not matched to a gene: 8. The CDR3 is 15 amino acids. The CDR3: CASSSGTGRVETQYF. CDR3 nucleotides: TGTGCCAGCAGCTCGGGGACAGGGAGAGTTGAGACCCAGTACTTC.

This clone was seen more than once but under ten times. In DNA, the CDR3 is TGTGCCAGCAGCTACTACGGAGGAAACTATGGCTACACCTTC. Protein: CASSYYGGNYGYTF. V gene TRBV7-2 combines with J gene TRBJ1-2, with no clear D. V dropped 4 bases and J dropped 2 bases, with 11 bases sitting between them. The CDR3 is 14 residues long. Germline lookup yields CDR1 SGHTA and CDR2 FQGNSA.

The V gene is TRBV5-4, the J gene TRBJ2-5, with 9 positions matching TRBD1. Germline trimming cut 4 bases from V and 3 bases from J; bases unmatched to any gene: 4. CDR1 and CDR2 (germline): SGHNT, YYREEE (reference sequence). There are 14 residues in the CDR3. This CDR3 reads CASSTRTGEETQYF. In DNA, the CDR3 is TGTGCCAGCAGCACCCGGACAGGGGAAGAGACCCAGTACTTC.

The rearrangement uses TRBV30 and TRBJ1-2, with TRBD1 matching 9 bases. The V segment lost 0 bases and the J segment 5 bases; nucleotides outside the gene matches: 16. The CDR3 runs to 18 residues. The V gene's germline CDR1 is GTSNPN and CDR2 SVGIG (reference sequence). The CDR3, as DNA: TGTGCCTGGAGTGTACAGGGAGGACTTACGGACAGGGGATATGGCTACACCTTC. The encoded protein is CAWSVQGGLTDRGYGYTF.

J is TRBJ1-3 and V is TRBV11-2; weak D call: TRBD1 (6 bases). This CDR3 contains 15 residues. The V end was cut by 0 bases, the J end by 0 bases, with 6 bases between. The germline CDR1 and CDR2 sequences are SGHAT and FQNNGV. CDR3 loop: CASSLEGGSGNTIYF. The CDR3 DNA is TGTGCCAGCAGCTTAGAAGGGGGCTCTGGAAACACCATATATTTT.

The chain recombines TRBV5-6 with TRBJ2-3, with 9 bases matching TRBD2. The junction had 5 bases not matched to a gene; V was cut back by 0 bases and J by 3 bases. The CDR3 sequence is 16 residues long. Germline values: CDR1 SGHDT, CDR2 YYEEEE. The CDR3 region is CASSLVILAGTDTQYF. The CDR3 coding sequence is TGTGCCAGCAGCTTGGTAATTCTAGCGGGGACAGATACGCAGTATTTT.

The V and J genes are TRBV6-6 and TRBJ1-6; 7 positions match TRBD1. The CDR3 extends over 14 amino acids. CDR1 and CDR2 from the germline V gene are MNHNY and SVGAGI (reference sequence). V was clipped by 7 bases and J by 12 bases; unmatched bases: 12. CDR3 sequence (DNA): TGTGCCAGCACCCTGGGACAGTTGGTACGACCCCTCCACTTT. Protein sequence: CASTLGQLVRPLHF.

The CDR3 sequence is CSVEPTSGGEQFF. The CDR3 region has the DNA TGCAGCGTTGAGCCGACTAGCGGGGGCGAGCAGTTCTTC. The chain carries TRBV29-1 and TRBJ2-1; TRBD2 aligns across 12 bases. In germline, CDR1 is SQVTM, CDR2 ANQGSEA. The ends lost 3 bases at V and 10 bases at J; junction bases unmatched: 4. This CDR3 is built from 13 residues.

In its sample, this clone was seen once. V gene TRBV7-2 combines with J gene TRBJ1-1; D gene ambiguous. From germline, CDR1 is SGHTA and CDR2 FQGNSA. This CDR3 has 14 amino acids. V was pared by 1 base and J by 1 base, with 7 bases between. This chain's CDR3 is CASSLDSGNTEAFF. CDR3 nucleotide sequence: TGTGCCAGCAGCTTAGACTCAGGGAACACTGAAGCTTTCTTT.

The count of this clone is one. V and J are TRBV28 and TRBJ1-2, with D possibly being TRBD1 (5 bases). Germline CDR1 reads MDHEN; CDR2 reads SYDVKM. The CDR3 is 14 amino acids. V was clipped by 1 base and J by 7 bases, with 13 bases between them. Here the CDR3 DNA reads TGTGCCAGCAGTTTATCTGGCAGGGCTCGTGGCTACACCTTC. Translated: CASSLSGRARGYTF.

This rearrangement joins TRBV19 to TRBJ2-2, with 8 nucleotides matching TRBD1. V trimming: 6 bases; J trimming: 1 base; junction bases outside the gene matches: 7. This CDR3 comprises 16 residues. Per germline, CDR1 LNHDA and CDR2 SQIVND (reference sequence). The CDR3, as DNA: TGTGCCAGTAGATCATCCGGGACAGGGAACACCGGGGAGCTGTTTTTT. Translated, it gives CASRSSGTGNTGELFF.

This chain connects TRBV11-2 to TRBJ2-1, with D perhaps matching TRBD2 (7 bases). Trimming cost V 1 base and J 9 bases, with 13 bases left between them. The CDR3 has 14 residues. The germline gives CDR1 SGHAT, CDR2 FQNNGV. Here the CDR3 reads CASSLVGGGREQFF. CDR3 sequence (DNA): TGTGCCAGCAGCTTAGTAGGGGGGGGGCGTGAGCAGTTCTTC.

As to this clone: The same CDR3 arises from other DNA sequences in this sample as well. The chain recombines TRBV18 with TRBJ1-6, with TRBD1 identical over 10 bases. Trimming took 2 bases from V and 8 from J; bases not matched to a gene: 0. From germline, CDR1 is KGHSH and CDR2 LQKENI. The CDR3 spans 14 residues. CDR3 nucleotides: TGTGCCAGCTCACCAGGGACAGGGGATTCACCCCTCCACTTT. Translated: CASSPGTGDSPLHF. Together with reference TRBV18 and TRBJ1-6, the CDR3 gives the full variable domain: NAGVMQNPRHLVRRRGQEARLRCSPMKGHSHVYWYRQLPEEGLKFMVYLQKENIIDESGMPKERFSAEFPKEGPSILRIQQVVRGDSAAYFCASSPGTGDSPLHFGNGTRLTVT.

There are a few counts of this clone. V is TRBV12-1 and J is TRBJ1-1; TRBD1 is taken as the D call from the table, unchecked against the DNA. TRBV12-1 is a known pseudogene. This CDR3 region has 15 residues. The CDR3 spells CASSLGAQVNTEAFF. Here the CDR3 DNA reads TGTGCCAGCAGCTTGGGGGCCCAAGTGAACACTGAAGCTTTCTTT.

This chain links TRBV5-1 with TRBJ1-2; TRBD1 agrees at 7 bases. This CDR3 region has 16 residues. Germline CDR1 SGHRS, CDR2 YFSETQ. V gave up 0 bases and J gave up 4 bases; unmatched junction bases: 9. DNA for the CDR3: TGCGCCAGCAGCTTGGCCCCTGGGACAGCCACCTATGGCTACACCTTC. It is translated as CASSLAPGTATYGYTF.

The genes are TRBV6-5 and TRBJ2-5; D call uncertain. V was clipped by 10 bases and J by 2 bases, with 14 bases between them. This CDR3 spans 13 amino acids. Germline lookup yields CDR1 MNHEY and CDR2 SVGAGI. CDR3 residues: CATSRSEQETQYF. As DNA, the CDR3 is TGTGCCACTAGTAGGAGCGAGCAAGAGACCCAGTACTTC.

The rearrangement uses TRBV6-5 and TRBJ2-7; 9 nucleotides agree with TRBD1. CDR3 size: 15 residues. Germline loops: CDR1 MNHEY, CDR2 SVGAGI. V gave up 2 bases and J gave up 5 bases; unmatched junction bases: 7. CDR3 nucleotides: TGTGCCAGCAGTTACCGAGACAGGGGGGTCAACGAGCAGTACTTC. As protein: CASSYRDRGVNEQYF.

The chain has TRBV5-6 and TRBJ1-3, with TRBD1 matching over 7 bases. CDR1 SGHDT and CDR2 YYEEEE come from the germline V gene. The junction had 10 bases not matched to a gene; V was cut back by 4 bases and J by 0 bases. CDR3 length: 17 amino acids. CDR3 nucleotide sequence: TGTGCCAGCAGCCAATCCGGTCGGGACAGCTCTGGAAACACCATATATTTT. This gives the protein CASSQSGRDSSGNTIYF. Full variable domain (missing parts from reference TRBV5-6 and TRBJ1-3): DAGVTQSPTHLIKTRGQQVTLRCSPKSGHDTVSWYQQALGQGPQFIFQYYEEEERQRGNFPDRFSGHQFPNYSSELNVNALLLGDSALYLCASSQSGRDSSGNTIYFGEGSWLTVV.

The V and J genes are TRBV19 and TRBJ2-1; 7 bases fit TRBD2. Germline V lookup: CDR1 LNHDA, CDR2 SQIVND (reference sequence). Germline trimming cut 7 bases from V and 0 bases from J; bases unmatched to any gene: 6. This CDR3 comprises 15 residues. The CDR3 loop reads CASNQAGSSYNEQFF. CDR3 bases: TGTGCCAGTAACCAAGCGGGGAGCTCCTACAATGAGCAGTTCTTC.

This clone showed up just a few times. The chain recombines TRBV11-2 with TRBJ1-4; D may be TRBD1 (6 bases). The CDR3 consists of 15 residues. Trimming removed 5 bases from V and 7 bases from J, with 17 bases in between. Germline V gives CDR1 SGHAT, CDR2 FQNNGV. CDR3 region: CASSAAGGAGEKLFF. The CDR3 DNA sequence: TGTGCCAGCAGCGCTGCGGGGGGGGCCGGTGAAAAACTGTTTTTT.

The rearrangement links TRBV6-1 to TRBJ1-1, with TRBD1 identical over 8 bases. In germline, CDR1 is MNHNS, CDR2 SASEGT. Losses at the gene ends were 3 bases for V and 5 bases for J; bases not matched to a gene: 2. This CDR3 region has 13 residues. CDR3 nucleotides: TGTGCCAGCAGTGACAGGGGGCGAACTGAAGCTTTCTTT. Encoded protein: CASSDRGRTEAFF.

On this clone: Other DNA sequences in the sample encode the same CDR3. The chain recombines TRBV28 with TRBJ1-5, with D unclear. V dropped 6 bases and J dropped 2 bases, with 14 bases sitting between them. CDR3 length: 15 amino acids. Per the germline V gene, CDR1 is MDHEN and CDR2 is SYDVKM. The CDR3 reads CASSLGGGGNQPQHF. The CDR3 DNA follows: TGTGCCAGCAGCCTTGGCGGTGGTGGCAATCAGCCCCAGCATTTT. The whole variable domain, filled in from reference TRBV28 and TRBJ1-5, reads DVKVTQSSRYLVKRTGEKVFLECVQDMDHENMFWYRQDPGLGLRLIYFSYDVKMKEKGDIPEGYSVSREKKERFSLILESASTNQTSMYLCASSLGGGGNQPQHFGDGTRLSIL.

The chain carries TRBV2 and TRBJ1-1; 7 nucleotides align to TRBD1. Losses at the gene ends were 10 bases for V and 4 bases for J; bases not matched to a gene: 9. CDR1 and CDR2 from the germline V gene are SNHLY and FYNNEI. This CDR3 contains 13 residues. The CDR3 DNA sequence: TGTGCCACCGAACTGACAGGGCGCACTGAAGCTTTCTTT. Protein: CATELTGRTEAFF.

The gene calls are TRBV29-1 and TRBJ1-1; D remains unclear. The CDR3 length is 14 residues. Germline assignment: CDR1 SQVTM and CDR2 ANQGSEA. Trimming removed 3 bases from V and 1 base from J, with 12 bases in between. CDR3 DNA: TGCAGCGTTGAGGGCCAGCCAACGAACACTGAAGCTTTCTTT. Protein sequence: CSVEGQPTNTEAFF.

The chain recombines TRBV28 with TRBJ1-5, with a possible D match to TRBD1 (5 bases). The CDR3 loop spans 12 amino acids. V lost 10 bases and J 4 bases, leaving 11 bases between the germline ends. The germline gives CDR1 MDHEN, CDR2 SYDVKM. Here the CDR3 reads CATSGGNQPQHF. The CDR3 bases are TGTGCCACCTCGGGGGGAAATCAGCCCCAGCATTTT.

The V call is TRBV5-5, the J call TRBJ2-2, with D tentatively TRBD1 (6 bases). Trimming took 0 bases from V and 1 from J, leaving 16 bases between them. CDR3 length: 18 residues. CDR1 SGHKS and CDR2 YYEKEE come from the germline V gene (reference sequence). The CDR3 reads CASSLVGSGHRNTGELFF. The CDR3, as DNA: TGTGCCAGCAGCTTGGTGGGCTCGGGACACCGGAACACCGGGGAGCTGTTTTTT.

This chain uses TRBV28 with TRBJ1-6; no definite D call. The CDR3 loop spans 14 amino acids. Germline V lookup: CDR1 MDHEN, CDR2 SYDVKM. Trimming left V 11 bases short and J 7 bases short, with 18 bases between. This chain's CDR3 is CASRSGPLNSPLHF. As DNA, the CDR3 is TGTGCCTCCAGATCGGGTCCCTTGAATTCACCCCTCCACTTT. Together with reference TRBV28 and TRBJ1-6, the CDR3 gives the full variable domain: DVKVTQSSRYLVKRTGEKVFLECVQDMDHENMFWYRQDPGLGLRLIYFSYDVKMKEKGDIPEGYSVSREKKERFSLILESASTNQTSMYLCASRSGPLNSPLHFGNGTRLTVT.

The chain joins TRBV11-2 to TRBJ2-5; TRBD1 matches at 12 bases. Germline values: CDR1 SGHAT, CDR2 FQNNGV. The CDR3 length is 15 residues. The V gene end was trimmed by 5 bases and the J gene end by 4 bases; junction bases not matched to a gene: 5. The CDR3 loop is CASSPGTGGRETQYF. The CDR3 nucleotides are TGTGCCAGCAGCCCCGGGACAGGGGGCCGAGAGACCCAGTACTTC.

The chain joins TRBV3-1 (or the pseudogene TRBV3-2) to TRBJ2-3; D is possibly TRBD1 (5 bases). Germline V lookup: CDR1 LGHDT, CDR2 YNNKEL (reference sequence). V lost 6 bases and J lost 1, with 14 bases in between. This CDR3 comprises 15 residues. The CDR3 DNA reads TGTGCCAGCAGGAAATTGGGGCTAGGCACAGATACGCAGTATTTT. It specifies CASRKLGLGTDTQYF.

The chain combines TRBV5-1 with TRBJ1-1; unclear D gene. Trimming cost V 2 bases and J 2 bases, with 7 bases left between them. CDR3 length equals 13 residues. The germline CDR1 and CDR2 sequences are SGHRS and YFSETQ. The CDR3 spells CASSFRDNTEAFF. CDR3 coding DNA: TGCGCCAGCAGCTTTAGAGATAACACTGAAGCTTTCTTT.

The chain couples TRBV28 to TRBJ1-4; maybe TRBD1 (5 bases). From germline, CDR1 is MDHEN and CDR2 SYDVKM. CDR3 length: 14 residues. V was pared by 5 bases and J by 8 bases, with 15 bases between. The CDR3 DNA sequence: TGTGCCAGCAGTGAGACCCAACGGGGGGAAAAACTGTTTTTT. This sequence encodes CASSETQRGEKLFF.